This T cell receptor (beta chain) is drawn from a study of early T cells in non-severe SARS-CoV-2 infection. Study background: Alpha and beta chains were unpaired, from unsorted whole-blood bulk RNA.

Broader study findings: Comparison of clonotypes with VDJdb favored anti-spike CD8 responses while missing private and CD4 specificities.

CDR1 and CDR2 (germline): MDHEN, SYDVKM. The CDR3 extends over 13 amino acids. V dropped 5 bases and J dropped 2 bases, with 10 bases sitting between them. Unique molecular identifiers (one per individual cDNA molecule) were attached. TCRdb reprocessed the 5' RACE reads via MiXCR and lists one record per CDR3 protein. The table records 90,000 to 130,000 distinct CDR3 sequences, 10% to 15% of them present only once. In this sample, this clonotype turned up a few times. What it recognizes is unknown. The TCR comes from an adult who was a healthcare worker with PCR-confirmed SARS-CoV-2 infection or an uninfected control (not recorded which). This chain connects TRBV28 to TRBJ2-7; D ambiguous. The sequences come from whole blood, collected at baseline. CDR3 sequence reads: CASSPPATYEQYF. Here the CDR3 DNA reads TGTGCCAGCAGTCCACCGGCGACCTACGAGCAGTACTTC.